This T cell receptor delta chain was sequenced during a study of γδ T cells in repeated Plasmodium falciparum infection. Study summary: Donors were malaria-exposed Malian children or age- and gender-matched Australian children.

Bulk repertoires came from Vgamma9/Vdelta2+ or Vdelta2-negative gammadelta T cells flow-sorted from PBMC. There are 21 residues in the CDR3. CDR1 and CDR2 (germline): TVYSNPD, GDNSRS (reference sequence). Trimming shortened V by 3 bases and J by 0 bases, and 35 bases separated the two germline ends. TCRdb fed the multiplex PCR reads into CATT to redo clone calling. This table holds around 46,000 delta-chain clones, 1.6% found once. Of note for this clone: This likely traces to a read error, being one base from a far larger clone. This same CDR3 is encoded by further DNA sequences in the sample.

The clonotype comes from a pool of human donors (malaria-infected and uninfected, not separated). V usage is TRDV3 and J usage is TRDJ1; perhaps TRDD3 as D (9 bases). The source material was gamma-delta T cells from blood. This CDR3 is CAFTHFLLGLTGDTYTDKLIF. The CDR3 DNA reads TGTGCCTTCACCCACTTCCTACTTGGTTTAACGGGGGATACCTACACCGATAAACTCATCTTT.